This is a list of T cell receptor beta chains from one sample in a study of resident and recirculating memory T cells in vitiligo. TCRdb's table, derived via immunoSEQ multiplex PCR, lists solely in-frame clones and lacks some. The profile covers 70,000 to 95,000 clones, with about 90% appearing a single time and around 5.1% taken by the ten largest. The sample taken for sequencing was blood. Every receptor here comes from a male donor with vitiligo. Each CDR3 is given with its conserved first and last residue. The D gene is left open where the match is weak. For some rows the clone size is stated as once, few or many, or as a class when expanded; others skip it.

d_call j_call clone_size v_call cdr3_nt cdr3_aa
TRBD1 TRBJ2-1 few TRBV11-3 TGTGCCAGCAGCCCCGAACAGGGGTACCACAATGAGCAGTTCTTC CASSPEQGYHNEQFF
TRBD2 TRBJ2-1 - TRBV28 TGTGCCAGCACCGCCGGACTAGCGGGAGAGGATGAGCAGTTCTTC CASTAGLAGEDEQFF
TRBD2 TRBJ2-5 - TRBV30 TGTGCCTGGAACCGAGGCCCTAGCGGGATGGAGACCCAGTACTTC CAWNRGPSGMETQYF
TRBD2 TRBJ2-1 - TRBV7-2 TGTGCCAGCAGCCCTAATCCTAGCGGGAGTGGCGAGCAGTTCTTC CASSPNPSGSGEQFF
TRBD2 TRBJ2-1 once TRBV11-3 TGTGCCAGCAGCTTAGCGGGGGGGGTGGCCTACAATGAGCAGTTCTTC CASSLAGGVAYNEQFF
- TRBJ2-7 - TRBV9 TGTGCCAGCAATACAGGGGAGGATTTCTACGAGCAGTACTTC CASNTGEDFYEQYF
- TRBJ2-7 - TRBV7-9 TGTGCCAGCAGCTTAGAGGGGGATTATTACGAGCAGTACTTC CASSLEGDYYEQYF
- TRBJ2-2 - TRBV27 TGTGCCAGCAGTTTGCCCCGGGCGGGCGGTTTCGGGGAGCTGTTTTTT CASSLPRAGGFGELFF
- TRBJ2-5 few TRBV27 TGTGCCAGCAGACCAGCGTACCAAGAGACCCAGTACTTC CASRPAYQETQYF
- TRBJ2-5 - TRBV5-1 TGCGCCAGCAGCTTGGCCGGAGGCGGCCAAGAGACCCAGTACTTC CASSLAGGGQETQYF
TRBD2 TRBJ2-7 - TRBV5-1 TGCGCCAGCAGCCCCACAGTGGCGGGAGTCTACGAGCAGTACTTC CASSPTVAGVYEQYF
TRBD2 TRBJ2-1 - TRBV2 TGTGCCAGCAGGGGCGTAGCGGGACACAATGAGCAGTTCTTC CASRGVAGHNEQFF
- TRBJ1-1 - TRBV7-6 TGTGCCAGCAGCTTAAGGTATTCAGGAAGTGAAGCTTTCTTT CASSLRYSGSEAFF
- TRBJ1-2 - TRBV27 TGTGCTACAGGTGGTCGCGGGGGCTATGGCTACACCTTC CATGGRGGYGYTF